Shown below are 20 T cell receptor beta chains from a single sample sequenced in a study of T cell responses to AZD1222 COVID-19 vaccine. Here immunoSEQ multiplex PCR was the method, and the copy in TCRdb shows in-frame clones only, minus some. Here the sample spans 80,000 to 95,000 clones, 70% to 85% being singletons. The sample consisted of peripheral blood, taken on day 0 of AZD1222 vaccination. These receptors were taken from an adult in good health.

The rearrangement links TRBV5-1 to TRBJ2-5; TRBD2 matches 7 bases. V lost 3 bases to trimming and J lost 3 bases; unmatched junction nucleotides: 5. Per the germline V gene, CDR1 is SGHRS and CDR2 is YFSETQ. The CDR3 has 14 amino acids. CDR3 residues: CASSSGTTKETQYF. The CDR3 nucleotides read TGCGCCAGCAGCTCTGGGACTACCAAAGAGACCCAGTACTTC.

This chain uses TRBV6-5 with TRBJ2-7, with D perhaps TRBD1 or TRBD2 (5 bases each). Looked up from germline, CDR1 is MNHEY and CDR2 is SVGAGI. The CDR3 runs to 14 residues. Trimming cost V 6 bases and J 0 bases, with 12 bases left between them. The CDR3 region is CASSRGTSSYEQYF. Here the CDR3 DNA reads TGTGCCAGCAGCCGAGGGACGAGCTCCTACGAGCAGTACTTC.

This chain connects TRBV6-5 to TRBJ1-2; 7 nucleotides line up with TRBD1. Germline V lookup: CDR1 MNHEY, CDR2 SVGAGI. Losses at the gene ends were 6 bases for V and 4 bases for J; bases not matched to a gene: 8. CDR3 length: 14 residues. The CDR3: CASSSETGVYGYTF. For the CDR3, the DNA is TGTGCCAGCAGCTCGGAAACAGGGGTCTATGGCTACACCTTC.

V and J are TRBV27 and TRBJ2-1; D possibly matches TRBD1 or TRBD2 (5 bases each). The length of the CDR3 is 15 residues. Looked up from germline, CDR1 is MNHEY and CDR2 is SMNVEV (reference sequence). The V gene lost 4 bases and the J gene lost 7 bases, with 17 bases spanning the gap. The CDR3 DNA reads TGTGCCAGCAGTTCCACCTCGGGGCAAATGAATGAGCAGTTCTTC. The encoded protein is CASSSTSGQMNEQFF.

The CDR3 bases are TGTGCCAGCTCGTCAGGGCCCGGCACCGGGGAGCTGTTTTTT. Translating it yields CASSSGPGTGELFF. V gene TRBV18 combines with J gene TRBJ2-2; D might be TRBD1 (5 bases). The germline V and J ends were trimmed by 6 bases and 4 bases, with 12 bases remaining between them. Germline CDR1 is KGHSH and CDR2 is LQKENI. This CDR3 region has 14 residues.

The CDR3 loop is CASSPGTGNGYTF. Written as DNA, the CDR3 is TGTGCCAGCAGCCCTGGCACAGGGAATGGCTACACCTTC. The V gene is TRBV7-2, the J gene TRBJ1-2, with a tentative D call TRBD1 (6 bases). CDR3 length: 13 amino acids. The V end was cut by 5 bases, the J end by 6 bases, with 13 bases between. Germline assignment: CDR1 SGHTA and CDR2 FQGNSA.

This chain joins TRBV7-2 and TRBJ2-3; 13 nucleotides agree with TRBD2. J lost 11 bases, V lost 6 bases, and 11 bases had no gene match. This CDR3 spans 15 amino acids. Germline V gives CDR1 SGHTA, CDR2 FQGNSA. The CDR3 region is CASSLGLAGVEGQYF. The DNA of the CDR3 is TGTGCCAGCAGTCTCGGACTAGCGGGAGTTGAGGGGCAGTATTTT.

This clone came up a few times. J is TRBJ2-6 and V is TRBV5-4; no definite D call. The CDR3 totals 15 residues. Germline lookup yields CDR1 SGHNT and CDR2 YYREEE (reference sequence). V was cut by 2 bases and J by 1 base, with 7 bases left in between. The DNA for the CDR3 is TGTGCCAGCAGCTTTGGTCGGTCTGGGGCCAACGTCCTGACTTTC. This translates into CASSFGRSGANVLTF.

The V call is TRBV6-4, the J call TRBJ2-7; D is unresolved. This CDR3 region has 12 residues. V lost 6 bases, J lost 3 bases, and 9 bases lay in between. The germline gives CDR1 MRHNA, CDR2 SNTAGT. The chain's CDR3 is CASSLTIYEQYF. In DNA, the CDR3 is TGTGCCAGCAGCCTTACGATCTACGAGCAGTACTTC.

CDR3 region: CASSDGTGGFFNEKLFF. DNA for the CDR3: TGCGCCAGCAGCGACGGGACAGGGGGTTTCTTTAATGAAAAACTGTTTTTT. The rearrangement joins TRBV5-1 to TRBJ1-4, with 11 bases lining up with TRBD1. Germline-derived CDR1 and CDR2 are SGHRS and YFSETQ. The trim removed 4 bases at V and 4 bases at J, leaving 9 bases unmatched. The CDR3 runs 17 residues.

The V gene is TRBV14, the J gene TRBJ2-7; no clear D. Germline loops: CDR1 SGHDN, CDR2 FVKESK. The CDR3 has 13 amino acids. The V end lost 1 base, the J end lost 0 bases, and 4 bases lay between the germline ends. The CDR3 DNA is TGTGCCAGCAGCCAAGCCTACTCCTACGAGCAGTACTTC. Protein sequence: CASSQAYSYEQYF.

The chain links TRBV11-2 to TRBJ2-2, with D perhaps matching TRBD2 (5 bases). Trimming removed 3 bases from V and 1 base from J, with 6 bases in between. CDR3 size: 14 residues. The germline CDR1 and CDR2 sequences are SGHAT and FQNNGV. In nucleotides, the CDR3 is TGTGCCAGCAGCTTCCGGGAGAACACCGGGGAGCTGTTTTTT. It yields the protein CASSFRENTGELFF.

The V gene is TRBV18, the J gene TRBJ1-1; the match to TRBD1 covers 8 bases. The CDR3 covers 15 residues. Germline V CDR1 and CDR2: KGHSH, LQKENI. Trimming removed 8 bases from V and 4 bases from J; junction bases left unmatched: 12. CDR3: CASAPGGQAITEAFF. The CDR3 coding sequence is TGTGCCAGCGCCCCGGGGGGACAGGCAATCACTGAAGCTTTCTTT.

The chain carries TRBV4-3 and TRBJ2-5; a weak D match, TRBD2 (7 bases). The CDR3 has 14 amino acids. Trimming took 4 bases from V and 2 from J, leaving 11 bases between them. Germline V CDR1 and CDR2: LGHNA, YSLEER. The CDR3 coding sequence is TGCGCCAGCAGCCGAGGGAGGGGGCAAGAGACCCAGTACTTC. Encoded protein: CASSRGRGQETQYF.

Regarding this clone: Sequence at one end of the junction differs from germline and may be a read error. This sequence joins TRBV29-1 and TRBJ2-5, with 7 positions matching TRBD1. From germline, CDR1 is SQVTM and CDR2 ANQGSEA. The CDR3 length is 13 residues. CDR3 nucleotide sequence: TGCAGCGTAGAAGGACAGGTCCAAGAGACCCAGTACTTC. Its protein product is CSVEGQVQETQYF.

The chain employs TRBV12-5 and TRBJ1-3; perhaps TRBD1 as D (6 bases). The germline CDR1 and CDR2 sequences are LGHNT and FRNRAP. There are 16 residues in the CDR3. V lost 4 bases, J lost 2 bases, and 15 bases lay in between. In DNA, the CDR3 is TGTGCTAGTGGTTGGGGACCCAACAGGGCTGGAAACACCATATATTTT. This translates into CASGWGPNRAGNTIYF.

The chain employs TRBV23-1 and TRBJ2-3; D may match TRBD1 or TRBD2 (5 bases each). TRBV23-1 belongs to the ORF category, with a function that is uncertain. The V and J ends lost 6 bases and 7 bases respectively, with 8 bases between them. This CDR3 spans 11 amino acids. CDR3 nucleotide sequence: TGCGCCAGCAGCCGGGGACATACGCAGTATTTT. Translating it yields CASSRGHTQYF.

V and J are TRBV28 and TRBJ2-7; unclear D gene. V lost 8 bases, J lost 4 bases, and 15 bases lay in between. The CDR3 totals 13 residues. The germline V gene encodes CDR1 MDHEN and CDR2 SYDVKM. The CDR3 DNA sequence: TGTGCCAGCTGCCTCATGTATAGGTACGAGCAGTACTTC. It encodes CASCLMYRYEQYF.

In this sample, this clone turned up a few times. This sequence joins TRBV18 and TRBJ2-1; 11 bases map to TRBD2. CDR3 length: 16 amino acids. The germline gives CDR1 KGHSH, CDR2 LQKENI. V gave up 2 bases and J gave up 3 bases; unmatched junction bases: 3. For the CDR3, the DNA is TGTGCCAGCTCACCATATACTAGCGGGAGCTACAATGAGCAGTTCTTC. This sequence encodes CASSPYTSGSYNEQFF.

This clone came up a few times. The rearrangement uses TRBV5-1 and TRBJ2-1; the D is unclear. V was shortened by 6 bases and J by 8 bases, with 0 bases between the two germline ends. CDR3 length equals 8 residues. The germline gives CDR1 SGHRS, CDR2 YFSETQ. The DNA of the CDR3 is TGCGCCAGCAATGAGCAGTTCTTC. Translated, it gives CASNEQFF. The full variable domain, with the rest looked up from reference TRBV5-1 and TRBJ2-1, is KAGVTQTPRYLIKTRGQQVTLSCSPISGHRSVSWYQQTPGQGLQFLFEYFSETQRNKGNFPGRFSGRQFSNSRSEMNVSTLELGDSALYLCASNEQFFGPGTRLTVL.